Listed below are T cell receptor beta chains from one sample, sequenced in a study of T cell repertoires in cytomegalovirus infection. These receptors have no identified antigens. Via MiXCR, TCRdb re-called the reads, giving one row per CDR3 protein. The sample has approximately 600,000 distinct CDR3 sequences, 35% to 50% seen once. Sequenced material: cultured PBMCs, taken from culture after CMV antigen stimulation. Receptor source: a human donor in good health (CMV status not recorded). Some clones in this sample may be carry-over from other donors' samples. The CDR3 runs from the conserved cysteine through the conserved F or W. A D gene is named only where the DNA matches it firmly. Clone size is stated in some rows and not others, as once, few, many or a class when expanded.

v_call	j_call	d_call	clone_size	cdr3_aa	cdr3_nt
TRBV12-3/TRBV12-4	TRBJ2-7	.	.	CASSTSHEQYF	TGTGCCAGCAGTACCTCTCACGAGCAGTACTTC
TRBV7-2	TRBJ2-7	TRBD2	few	CASSLVASRGGSYEQYF	TGTGCCAGCAGCTTAGTGGCCTCGCGGGGGGGCTCCTACGAGCAGTACTTC
TRBV10-3	TRBJ1-5	TRBD1	.	CAISESTGGFYSNQPQHF	TGTGCCATCAGTGAGTCCACAGGGGGCTTCTATAGCAATCAGCCCCAGCATTTT
TRBV4-2	TRBJ2-5	.	few	CASRPRGGILETQYF	TGTGCCAGCAGACCCCGCGGAGGGATCCTGGAGACCCAGTACTTC
TRBV7-8	TRBJ2-3	.	few	CASSPTRRTATDTQYF	TGTGCCAGCAGCCCCACAAGAAGGACAGCCACAGATACGCAGTATTTT
TRBV7-8	TRBJ1-5	.	.	CASSFQRTQPQHF	TGTGCCAGCAGCTTTCAAAGGACTCAGCCCCAGCATTTT
TRBV7-2	TRBJ2-3	.	.	CASSPQRVGTDTKYF	TGTGCCAGCAGCCCCCAGCGGGTCGGCACAGATACGAAGTATTTT
TRBV12-3/TRBV12-4	TRBJ1-5	.	.	CASRYDRSPNQPQHF	TGTGCCAGCAGGTACGACAGGTCCCCCAATCAGCCCCAGCATTTT
TRBV7-6	TRBJ2-3	TRBD1	.	CATNQGATDTQYF	TGTGCCACCAACCAGGGGGCAACAGATACGCAGTATTTT
TRBV20-1	TRBJ1-6	.	.	CSATRQTGMAPLHF	TGCAGTGCCACAAGACAAACCGGGATGGCACCCCTCCACTTT
TRBV12-3/TRBV12-4	TRBJ1-4	.	.	CASSPEGGGNEKLFF	TGTGCCAGCAGCCCGGAGGGCGGGGGGAATGAAAAACTGTTTTTT